The 17 T cell receptor beta chains given below trace back to one sample, sequenced in a study of control samples from healthy donors and cancer patients. Profiled with immunoSEQ multiplex PCR; TCRdb holds only in-frame clones, not every one. The sample has some 80,000 clones, just under 90% seen once. Material for sequencing was blood. The origin of the receptors is a man between 50 and 59 years old in good health.

The chain couples TRBV6-1 to TRBJ2-7; 8 bases map to TRBD2. Germline CDR1 and CDR2: MNHNS and SASEGT. The CDR3 has 16 amino acids. Trimming took 2 bases from V and 5 from J; bases not matched to a gene: 11. CDR3 loop: CASSERAERGSDEQYF. The CDR3, as DNA: TGTGCCAGCAGTGAAAGGGCTGAGCGGGGGAGCGACGAGCAGTACTTC.

The rearrangement uses TRBV4-1 and TRBJ2-2, with no clear D. CDR1 is MGHRA, CDR2 YSYEKL, per germline. V was pared by 6 bases and J by 5 bases, with 4 bases between. CDR3 length: 11 residues. CDR3: CASRQTGELFF. The CDR3 region has the DNA TGCGCCAGCAGGCAGACCGGGGAGCTGTTTTTT.

V and J are TRBV15 and TRBJ2-5; D possibly corresponds to TRBD2 (5 bases). V was trimmed by 5 bases and J by 1 base, leaving 17 bases between them. This CDR3 is built from 16 residues. The germline CDR1 and CDR2 sequences are LNHNV and YYDKDF (reference sequence). The CDR3 DNA is TGTGCCACCAGCCCCATTCCGTCAGCGGCCCAAGAGACCCAGTACTTC. Translating gives CATSPIPSAAQETQYF.

The rearrangement links TRBV11-2 to TRBJ1-4; D is undetermined. From germline, CDR1 is SGHAT and CDR2 FQNNGV. This CDR3 has 14 residues. Trimming took off 1 base at V and 6 bases at J, with 9 bases between the two ends. DNA of the CDR3: TGTGCCAGCAGCTTAGCCGGAGCGGATGAAAAACTGTTTTTT. This translates into CASSLAGADEKLFF.

The chain joins TRBV29-1 to TRBJ2-3, with 9 nucleotides matching TRBD1. The trim removed 6 bases at V and 0 bases at J, leaving 4 bases unmatched. The CDR3 has 14 amino acids. CDR1 and CDR2 from the germline V gene are SQVTM and ANQGSEA. The CDR3 here is CSVTDRGSTDTQYF. For the CDR3, the DNA is TGCAGCGTAACAGACAGGGGGAGCACAGATACGCAGTATTTT.

In its sample, this clone was seen once. The CDR3 here is CASSVTVNSDTQYF. DNA for the CDR3: TGTGCCAGCAGCGTAACCGTAAATAGCGATACGCAGTATTTT. This chain links TRBV9 with TRBJ2-3; no definite D call. Germline V gene data show CDR1 as SGDLS and CDR2 as YYNGEE. This CDR3 is 14 amino acids long. The germline V and J ends were trimmed by 1 base and 6 bases, with 12 bases remaining between them.

The chain couples TRBV6-5 to TRBJ2-7, with TRBD2 matching 8 bases. CDR1 is MNHEY and CDR2 is SVGAGI in the germline V gene. This CDR3 contains 13 residues. J was trimmed by 7 bases and V by 6 bases; bases with no gene match: 8. The CDR3: CASSPGRVGEQYF. The CDR3 region has the DNA TGTGCCAGCAGCCCCGGGAGGGTAGGAGAGCAGTACTTC.

Here the CDR3 reads CASSQQGSPYEQYF. The CDR3 DNA follows: TGTGCCAGCAGTCAACAGGGGTCCCCCTACGAGCAGTACTTC. The chain has TRBV27 and TRBJ2-7, with 7 bases matching TRBD1. The ends lost 5 bases at V and 2 bases at J; junction bases unmatched: 6. Germline V gene sequence: CDR1 MNHEY, CDR2 SMNVEV (reference sequence). The CDR3 consists of 14 residues.

In its sample, this clone was seen a few times. The chain employs TRBV7-9 and TRBJ2-2; D call uncertain. Between the trimmed V and J ends, which lost 3 bases and 0 bases, there was a span of 2 bases. This CDR3 is built from 13 residues. Germline CDR1 reads SEHNR; CDR2 reads FQNEAQ (reference sequence). The CDR3 bases are TGTGCCAGCAGCTTTACGAACACCGGGGAGCTGTTTTTT. This gives the protein CASSFTNTGELFF.

V is TRBV3-1 (or the pseudogene TRBV3-2) and J is TRBJ1-1, with a possible D match to TRBD1 (5 bases). Trimming took off 5 bases at V and 3 bases at J, with 16 bases between the two ends. Germline V CDR1 and CDR2: LGHDT, YNNKEL (reference sequence). The CDR3 extends over 15 amino acids. CDR3 loop: CASSKSQGSHTEAFF. CDR3 DNA: TGTGCCAGCAGCAAAAGTCAGGGCTCACACACTGAAGCTTTCTTT.

The V call is TRBV27, the J call TRBJ2-7; perhaps TRBD1 as D (5 bases). Trimming stripped 6 bases from V and 3 bases from J, with 18 bases between. The CDR3 has 15 residues. From germline, CDR1 is MNHEY and CDR2 SMNVEV (reference sequence). Here the CDR3 DNA reads TGTGCCAGCAGCCCCTCGCCAGGGTTGGTCTACGAGCAGTACTTC. This encodes CASSPSPGLVYEQYF.

V usage is TRBV19 and J usage is TRBJ1-1; no firm D call. Germline assignment: CDR1 LNHDA and CDR2 SQIVND (reference sequence). The CDR3 spans 14 residues. Trimming shortened V by 9 bases and J by 0 bases, and 14 bases separated the two germline ends. The CDR3, as DNA: TGTGCCAGCCTCCAACCAGGTCTGAACACTGAAGCTTTCTTT. It specifies CASLQPGLNTEAFF.

The gene calls are TRBV5-1 and TRBJ1-1; 9 nucleotides match TRBD1. Germline CDR1 is SGHRS and CDR2 is YFSETQ. The CDR3 spans 16 residues. V dropped 0 bases and J dropped 3; count of bases not matched to a gene: 6. CDR3 bases: TGCGCCAGCAGCTTGGATGGACAGGGGTGGGACACTGAAGCTTTCTTT. Its protein is CASSLDGQGWDTEAFF.

The chain joins TRBV7-9 to TRBJ2-1; D is ambiguous. CDR1 is SEHNR, CDR2 FQNEAQ, per germline (reference sequence). The V end lost 6 bases, the J end lost 6 bases, and 3 bases lay between the germline ends. The CDR3 is made up of 10 amino acids. CDR3 coding DNA: TGTGCCAGCAGTACCAATGAGCAGTTCTTC. As protein: CASSTNEQFF.

The chain employs TRBV25-1 and TRBJ1-1; D gene unclear. CDR3 length: 11 residues. The V end was cut by 4 bases, the J end by 5 bases, with 5 bases between. Germline values: CDR1 MGHDK, CDR2 SYGVNS. DNA for the CDR3: TGTGCCAGCAGTGCCGGGACTGAAGCTTTCTTT. This translates into CASSAGTEAFF. The entire variable domain, with the rest obtained from reference TRBV25-1 and TRBJ1-1, is as follows: EADIYQTPRYLVIGTGKKITLECSQTMGHDKMYWYQQDPGMELHLIHYSYGVNSTEKGDLSSESTVSRIRTEHFPLTLESARPSHTSQYLCASSAGTEAFFGQGTRLTVV.

The chain links TRBV18 to TRBJ2-6; 11 bases match TRBD1. Germline assignment: CDR1 KGHSH and CDR2 LQKENI. This CDR3 has 20 amino acids. After removal of 2 bases from V and 4 bases from J, the junction contained 13 bases not matched to a gene. Written as DNA, the CDR3 is TGTGCCAGCTCACCAAGGATTACTGGACAGGGGGCTGGAGGGGCCAACGTCCTGACTTTC. Its translation: CASSPRITGQGAGGANVLTF.

With respect to this clone: Germline and junction disagree at one end, which may indicate a read error. The chain employs TRBV6-4 and TRBJ2-4; 13 bases are shared with TRBD2. Germline V CDR1 and CDR2: MRHNA, SNTAGT. The CDR3 has 15 residues. DNA for the CDR3: TGTGCCAGCAGTGACTCGGGGACTAGCGGGGACCCAAAAACCTTC. It is translated as CASSDSGTSGDPKTF.